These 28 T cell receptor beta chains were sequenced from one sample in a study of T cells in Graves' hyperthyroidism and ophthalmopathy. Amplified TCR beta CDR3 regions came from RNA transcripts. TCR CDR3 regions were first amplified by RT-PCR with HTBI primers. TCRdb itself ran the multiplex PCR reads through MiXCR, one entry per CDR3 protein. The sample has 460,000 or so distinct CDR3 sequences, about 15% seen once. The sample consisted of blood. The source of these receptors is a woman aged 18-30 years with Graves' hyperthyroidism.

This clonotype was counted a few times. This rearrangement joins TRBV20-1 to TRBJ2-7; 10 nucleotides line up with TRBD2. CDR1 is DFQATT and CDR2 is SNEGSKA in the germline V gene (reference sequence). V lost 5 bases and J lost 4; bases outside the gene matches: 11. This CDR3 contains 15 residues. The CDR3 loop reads CSAPSSSGSGYEQYF. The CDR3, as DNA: TGCAGTGCTCCTTCCTCTAGCGGGAGCGGATACGAGCAGTACTTC.

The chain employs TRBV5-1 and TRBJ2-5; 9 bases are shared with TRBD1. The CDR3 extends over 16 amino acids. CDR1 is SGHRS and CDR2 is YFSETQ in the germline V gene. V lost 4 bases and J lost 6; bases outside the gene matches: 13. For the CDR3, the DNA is TGCGCCAGCAGCCATTCCTTCCTGACAGGGGGAAAGACCCAGTACTTC. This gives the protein CASSHSFLTGGKTQYF.

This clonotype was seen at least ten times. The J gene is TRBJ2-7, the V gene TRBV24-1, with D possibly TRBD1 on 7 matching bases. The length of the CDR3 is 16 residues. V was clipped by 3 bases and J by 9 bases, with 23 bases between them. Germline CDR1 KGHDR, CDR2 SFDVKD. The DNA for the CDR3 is TGTGCCACCAGTGATCCGATGGAGGGGGCGCGTTCGAGGCAGTACTTC. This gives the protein CATSDPMEGARSRQYF.

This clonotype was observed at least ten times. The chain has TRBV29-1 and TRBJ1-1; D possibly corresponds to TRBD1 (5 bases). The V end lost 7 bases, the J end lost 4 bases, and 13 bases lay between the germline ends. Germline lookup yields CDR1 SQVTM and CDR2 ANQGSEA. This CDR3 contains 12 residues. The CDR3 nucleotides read TGCAGCGACGGGACGGTGAGCACTGAAGCTTTCTTT. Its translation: CSDGTVSTEAFF.

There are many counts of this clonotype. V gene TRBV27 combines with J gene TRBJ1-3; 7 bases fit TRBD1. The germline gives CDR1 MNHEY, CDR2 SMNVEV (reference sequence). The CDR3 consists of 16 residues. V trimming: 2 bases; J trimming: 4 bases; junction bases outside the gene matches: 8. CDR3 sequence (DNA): TGTGCCAGCAGTTTAAGGGGACAGAGCGTCGGAAACACCATATATTTT. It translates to CASSLRGQSVGNTIYF.

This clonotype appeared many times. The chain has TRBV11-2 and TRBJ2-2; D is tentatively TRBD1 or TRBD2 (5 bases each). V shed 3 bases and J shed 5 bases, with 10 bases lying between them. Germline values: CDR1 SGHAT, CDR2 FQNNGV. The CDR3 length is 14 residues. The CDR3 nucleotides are TGTGCCAGCAGCTTTTGGGACGGGACCGGGGAGCTGTTTTTT. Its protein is CASSFWDGTGELFF.

The DNA for the CDR3 is TGTGCCAGCAGCTTAGAATGGACTGAAGCTTTCTTT. It yields the protein CASSLEWTEAFF. The V and J genes are TRBV7-9 and TRBJ1-1; D call uncertain. Germline V gene lookup returns CDR1 SEHNR and CDR2 FQNEAQ (reference sequence). V lost 1 base to trimming and J lost 5 bases, with 5 bases between them. The CDR3 length is 12 residues.

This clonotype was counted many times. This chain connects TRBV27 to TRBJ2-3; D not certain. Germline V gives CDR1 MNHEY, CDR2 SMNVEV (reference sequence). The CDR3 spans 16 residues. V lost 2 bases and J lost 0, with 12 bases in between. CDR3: CASSLISLSSTDTQYF. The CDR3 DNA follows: TGTGCCAGCAGTTTAATTAGTCTCTCTAGCACAGATACGCAGTATTTT.

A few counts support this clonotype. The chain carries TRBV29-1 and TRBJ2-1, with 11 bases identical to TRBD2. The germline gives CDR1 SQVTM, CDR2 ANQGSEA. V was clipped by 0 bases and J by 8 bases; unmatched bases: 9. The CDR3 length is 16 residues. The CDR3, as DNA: TGCAGCGTTGAAGATGGTCGGCTAGCGGGAGGTGATGAGCAGTTCTTC. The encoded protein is CSVEDGRLAGGDEQFF.

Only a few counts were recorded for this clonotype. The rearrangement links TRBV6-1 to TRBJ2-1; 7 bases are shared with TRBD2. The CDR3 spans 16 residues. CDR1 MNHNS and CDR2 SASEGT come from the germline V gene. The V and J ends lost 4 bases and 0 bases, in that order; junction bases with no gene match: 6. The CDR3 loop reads CASSASSSGSYNEQFF. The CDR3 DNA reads TGTGCCAGCAGTGCCTCCTCTAGCGGCTCCTACAATGAGCAGTTCTTC.

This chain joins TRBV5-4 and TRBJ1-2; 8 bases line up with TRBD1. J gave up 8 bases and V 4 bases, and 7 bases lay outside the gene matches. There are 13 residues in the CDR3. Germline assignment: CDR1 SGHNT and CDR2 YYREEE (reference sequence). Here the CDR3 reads CASSVQGDRGYTF. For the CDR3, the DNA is TGTGCCAGCAGCGTACAGGGGGACCGCGGCTACACCTTC.

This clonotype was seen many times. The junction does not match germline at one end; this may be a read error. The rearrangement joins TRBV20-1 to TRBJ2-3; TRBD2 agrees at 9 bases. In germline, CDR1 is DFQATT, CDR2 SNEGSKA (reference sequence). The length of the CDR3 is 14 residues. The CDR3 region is CSARGSGRRDTQYF. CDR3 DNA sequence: TGCAGTGCCAGAGGGAGCGGGAGGAGGGATACGCAGTATTTT.

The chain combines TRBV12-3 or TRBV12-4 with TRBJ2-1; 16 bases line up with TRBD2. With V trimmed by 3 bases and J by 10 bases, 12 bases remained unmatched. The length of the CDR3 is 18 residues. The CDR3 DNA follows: TGTGCCAGCAGTTTTAGGCCGGGACTAGCGGGAGGGCCGTGGGAGCAGTTCTTC. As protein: CASSFRPGLAGGPWEQFF.

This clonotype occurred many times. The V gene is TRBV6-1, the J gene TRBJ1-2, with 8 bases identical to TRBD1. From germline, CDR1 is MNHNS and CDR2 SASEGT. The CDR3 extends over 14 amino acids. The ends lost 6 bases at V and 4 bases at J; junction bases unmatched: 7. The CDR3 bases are TGTGCCAGCAGCCGGGGACAGGAGATCTATGGCTACACCTTC. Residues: CASSRGQEIYGYTF.

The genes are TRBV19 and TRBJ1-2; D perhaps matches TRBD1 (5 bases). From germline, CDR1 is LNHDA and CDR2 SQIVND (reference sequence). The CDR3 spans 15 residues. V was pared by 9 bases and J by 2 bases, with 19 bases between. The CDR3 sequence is CASHTVGGDNYGYTF. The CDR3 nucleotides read TGTGCCAGCCACACAGTGGGGGGAGACAACTATGGCTACACCTTC.

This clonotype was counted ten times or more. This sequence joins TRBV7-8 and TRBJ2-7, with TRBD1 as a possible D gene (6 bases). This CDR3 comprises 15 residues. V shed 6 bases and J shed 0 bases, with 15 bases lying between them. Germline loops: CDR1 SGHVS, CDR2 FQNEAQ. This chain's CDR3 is CASSPGTLSSYEQYV. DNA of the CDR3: TGTGCCAGCAGTCCCGGGACATTGAGCTCCTACGAGCAGTACGTC.

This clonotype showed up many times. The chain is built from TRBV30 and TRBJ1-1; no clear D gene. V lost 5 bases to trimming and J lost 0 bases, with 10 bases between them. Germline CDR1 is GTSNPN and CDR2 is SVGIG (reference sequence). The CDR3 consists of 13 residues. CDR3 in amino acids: CAWRASLNTEAFF. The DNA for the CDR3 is TGTGCCTGGCGGGCCAGCCTGAACACTGAAGCTTTCTTT.

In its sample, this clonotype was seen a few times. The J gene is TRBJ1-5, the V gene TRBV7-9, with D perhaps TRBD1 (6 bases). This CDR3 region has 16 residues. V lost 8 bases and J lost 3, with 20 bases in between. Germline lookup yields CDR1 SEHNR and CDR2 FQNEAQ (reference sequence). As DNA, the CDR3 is TGTGCCAGCGCGAGAGAGGGGCCAGGGGACAATCAGCCCCAGCATTTT. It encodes CASAREGPGDNQPQHF.

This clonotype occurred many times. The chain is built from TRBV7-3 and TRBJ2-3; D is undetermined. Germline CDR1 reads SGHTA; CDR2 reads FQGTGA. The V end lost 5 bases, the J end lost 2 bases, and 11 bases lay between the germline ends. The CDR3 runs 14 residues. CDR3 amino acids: CASSPSGDTDTQYF. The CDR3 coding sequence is TGTGCCAGCAGCCCGTCTGGGGACACAGATACGCAGTATTTT.

The CDR3 DNA sequence: TGTGCCAGCAGCGTAGAGGCTGTCGGCAATCAGCCCCAGCATTTT. Protein product: CASSVEAVGNQPQHF. The V and J genes are TRBV9 and TRBJ1-5; D call uncertain. The CDR3 covers 15 residues. Trimming removed 0 bases at V and 2 bases at J, with 9 bases between. In germline, CDR1 is SGDLS, CDR2 YYNGEE.

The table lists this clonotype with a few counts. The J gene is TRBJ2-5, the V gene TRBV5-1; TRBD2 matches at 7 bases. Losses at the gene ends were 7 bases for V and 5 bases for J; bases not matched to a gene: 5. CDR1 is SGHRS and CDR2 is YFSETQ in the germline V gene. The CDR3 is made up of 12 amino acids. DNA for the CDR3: TGCGCCAGCGGACTGGGGGGGGAGACCCAGTACTTC. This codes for CASGLGGETQYF.

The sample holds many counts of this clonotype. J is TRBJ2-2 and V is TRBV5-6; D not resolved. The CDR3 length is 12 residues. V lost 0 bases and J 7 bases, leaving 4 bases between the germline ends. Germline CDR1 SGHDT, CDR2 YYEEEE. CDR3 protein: CASSLGIGELFF. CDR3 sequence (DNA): TGTGCCAGCAGCTTGGGAATCGGGGAGCTGTTTTTT. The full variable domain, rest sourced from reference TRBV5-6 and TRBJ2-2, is DAGVTQSPTHLIKTRGQQVTLRCSPKSGHDTVSWYQQALGQGPQFIFQYYEEEERQRGNFPDRFSGHQFPNYSSELNVNALLLGDSALYLCASSLGIGELFFGEGSRLTVL.

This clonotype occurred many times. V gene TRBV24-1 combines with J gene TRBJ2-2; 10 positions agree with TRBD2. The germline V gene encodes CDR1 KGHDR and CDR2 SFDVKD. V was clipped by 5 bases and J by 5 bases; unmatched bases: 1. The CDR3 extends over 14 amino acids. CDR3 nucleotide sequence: TGTGCCACCAGTGCAGCGGGAGGGACCGGGGAGCTGTTTTTT. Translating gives CATSAAGGTGELFF.

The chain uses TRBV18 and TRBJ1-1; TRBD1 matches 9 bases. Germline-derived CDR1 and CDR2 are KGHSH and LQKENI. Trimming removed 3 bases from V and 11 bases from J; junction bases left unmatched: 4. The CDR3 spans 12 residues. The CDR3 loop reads CASSPGTGPAFF. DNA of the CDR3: TGTGCCAGCTCACCGGGGACAGGGCCTGCTTTCTTT.

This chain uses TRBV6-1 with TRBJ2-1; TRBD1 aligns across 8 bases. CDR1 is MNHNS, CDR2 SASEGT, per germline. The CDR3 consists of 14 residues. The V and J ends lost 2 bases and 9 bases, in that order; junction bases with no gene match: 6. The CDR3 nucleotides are TGTGCCAGCAGTGAAAGGGGGCAGGGGGCTGAGCAGTTCTTC. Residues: CASSERGQGAEQFF.

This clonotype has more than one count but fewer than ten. The CDR3 DNA reads as TGTGCCAGCAGCGTAGTGGGACTAGCGGCCGAAGATGAGCAGTTCTTC. Translating gives CASSVVGLAAEDEQFF. This rearrangement joins TRBV9 to TRBJ2-1; 11 bases map to TRBD2. With V trimmed by 0 bases and J by 8 bases, 7 bases remained unmatched. Germline lookup yields CDR1 SGDLS and CDR2 YYNGEE. The CDR3 runs to 16 residues. Supplemented by reference TRBV9 and TRBJ2-1, the full variable domain reads DSGVTQTPKHLITATGQRVTLRCSPRSGDLSVYWYQQSLDQGLQFLIQYYNGEERAKGNILERFSAQQFPDLHSELNLSSLELGDSALYFCASSVVGLAAEDEQFFGPGTRLTVL.

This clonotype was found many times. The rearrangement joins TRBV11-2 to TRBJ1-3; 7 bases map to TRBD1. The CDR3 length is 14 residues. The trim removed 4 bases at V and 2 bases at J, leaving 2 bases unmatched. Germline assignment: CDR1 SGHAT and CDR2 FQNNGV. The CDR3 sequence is CASSSDRAGNTIYF. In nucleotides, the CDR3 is TGTGCCAGCAGCTCCGACAGGGCTGGAAACACCATATATTTT.

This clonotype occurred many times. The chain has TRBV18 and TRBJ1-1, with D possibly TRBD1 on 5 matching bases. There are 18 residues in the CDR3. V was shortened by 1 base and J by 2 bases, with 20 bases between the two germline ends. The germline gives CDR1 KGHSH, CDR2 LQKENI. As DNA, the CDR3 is TGTGCCAGCTCACCACGGGGCGGGGGGAAAGAATTCAACACTGAAGCTTTCTTT. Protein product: CASSPRGGGKEFNTEAFF.